This is a list of T cell receptor beta chains from one sample in a study of regulatory T cells in long-lasting Graves disease. TCRdb re-derived calls from the multiplex PCR reads in MiXCR, one entry per CDR3 protein. The sample records roughly 520,000 distinct CDR3 sequences, around 12% being singletons. A further study also used this sample, focusing on T cells in Graves' hyperthyroidism and ophthalmopathy.

The specimen was peripheral blood mononuclear cells (PBMCs), collected at new diagnosis, from a patient treated with antithyroid drugs. The receptors derive from a woman in her twenties or thirties with Graves disease. Each CDR3 is given with its conserved first and last residue. D genes are given only for firm matches. Where a row states a size, it is once, few, many or the class of an expanded clone; other rows omit it.

cdr3_nt cdr3_aa v_call d_call clone_size j_call
TGTGCCAGCAGCTTATGGGAGAACACTGAAGCTTTCTTT CASSLWENTEAFF TRBV11-3 - many TRBJ1-1
TGTGCCAGCTCCGGACAGAACACCGGGGAGCTGTTTTTT CASSGQNTGELFF TRBV18 - many TRBJ2-2
TGTGCCAGCAGCTTGGTGGACAGGGGTACTGGAAACACCATATATTTT CASSLVDRGTGNTIYF TRBV5-6 TRBD1 many TRBJ1-3
TGCGCCAGCAGCCAAGCAGAATCCTACGGGTGGCGGGATGAAAAACTGTTTTTT CASSQAESYGWRDEKLFF TRBV5-5 - - TRBJ1-4
TGCAGCGTAATAGCGGGAGACTGGTACGAGCAGTACTTC CSVIAGDWYEQYF TRBV29-1 TRBD2 few TRBJ2-7
TGTGCCAGCAGTCCCTACAGGGGAATCACAGATACGCAGTATTTT CASSPYRGITDTQYF TRBV28 TRBD1 - TRBJ2-3
TGTGCCAGCAGCGCATCCGGGACTAGCGGAAGCGGGGAGCTGTTTTTT CASSASGTSGSGELFF TRBV9 TRBD2 many TRBJ2-2
TGTGCCAGCAGTTACGCGGGGACTAGCGGCAACGAGCAGTACTTC CASSYAGTSGNEQYF TRBV6-2/TRBV6-3 TRBD2 many TRBJ2-7
TGCGCCAGCAGCATTAGCGGGAGGAGTGACACCGGGGAGCTGTTTTTT CASSISGRSDTGELFF TRBV5-1 TRBD2 few TRBJ2-2
TGCAGTGCCTCGGACCAGAACAATGAGCAGTTCTTC CSASDQNNEQFF TRBV20-1 - many TRBJ2-1
TGTGCCAGCAGCCCCCCCGGCGGCCGATCCTACGAGCAGTACTTC CASSPPGGRSYEQYF TRBV14 - many TRBJ2-7
TGTGCCAGCAGCCGACAGGAGTCTAACTATGGCTACACCTTC CASSRQESNYGYTF TRBV3-1 - many TRBJ1-2
TGTGCCAGCAGCTTAGTTCTGGGCAGTTTAAATCAGCCCCAGCATTTT CASSLVLGSLNQPQHF TRBV7-2 - many TRBJ1-5
TGTGCCTGGACAGGGGAGGGCAATCAGCCCCAGCATTTT CAWTGEGNQPQHF TRBV30 - many TRBJ1-5
TGTGCCAGCAGCTGGTCCGGGGAAGGGTTCTTC CASSWSGEGFF TRBV7-9 - - TRBJ2-1
TGTGCCAGCAGTTTATGGGGGACTAGCGGGATTAGCACAGATACGCAGTATTTT CASSLWGTSGISTDTQYF TRBV28 TRBD2 many TRBJ2-3
TGTGCCAGTAGTACGATGTACCAAGAGACCCAGTACTTC CASSTMYQETQYF TRBV19 - - TRBJ2-5
TGTGCCAGTAGTACCCGTTGGCCGGGGAACACTGAAGCTTTCTTT CASSTRWPGNTEAFF TRBV19 - many TRBJ1-1
TGTGCCAGCAGCTCCCAACAACTAGCGGGAGTAGCCAATGAGCAGTTCTTC CASSSQQLAGVANEQFF TRBV11-1 TRBD2 many TRBJ2-1